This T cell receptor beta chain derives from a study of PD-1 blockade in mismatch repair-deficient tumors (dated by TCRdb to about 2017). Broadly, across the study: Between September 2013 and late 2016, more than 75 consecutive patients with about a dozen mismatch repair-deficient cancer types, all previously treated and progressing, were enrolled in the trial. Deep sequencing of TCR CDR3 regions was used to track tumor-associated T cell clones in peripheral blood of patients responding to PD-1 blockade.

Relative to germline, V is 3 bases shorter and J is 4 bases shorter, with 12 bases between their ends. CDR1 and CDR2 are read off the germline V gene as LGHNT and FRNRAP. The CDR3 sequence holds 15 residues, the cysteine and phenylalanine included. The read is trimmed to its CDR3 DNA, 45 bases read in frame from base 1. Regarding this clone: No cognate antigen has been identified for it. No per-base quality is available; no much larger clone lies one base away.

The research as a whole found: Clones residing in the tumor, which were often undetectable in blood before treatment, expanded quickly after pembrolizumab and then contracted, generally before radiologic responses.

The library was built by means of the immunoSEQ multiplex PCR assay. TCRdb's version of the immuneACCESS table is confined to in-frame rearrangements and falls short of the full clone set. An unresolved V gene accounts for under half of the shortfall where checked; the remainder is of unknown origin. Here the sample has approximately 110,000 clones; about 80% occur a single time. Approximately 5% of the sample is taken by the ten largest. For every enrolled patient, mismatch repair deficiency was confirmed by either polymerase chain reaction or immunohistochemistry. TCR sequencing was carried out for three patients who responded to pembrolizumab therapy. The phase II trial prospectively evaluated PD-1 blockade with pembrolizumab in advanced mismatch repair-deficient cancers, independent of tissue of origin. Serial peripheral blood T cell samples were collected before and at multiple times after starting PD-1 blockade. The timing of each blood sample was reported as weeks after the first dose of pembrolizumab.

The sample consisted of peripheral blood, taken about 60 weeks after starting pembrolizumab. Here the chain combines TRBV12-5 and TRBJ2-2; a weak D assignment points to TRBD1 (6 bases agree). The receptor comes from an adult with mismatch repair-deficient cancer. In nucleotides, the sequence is TGTGCTAGTGGTTTAGTGGGGGCGGGCACCGGGGAGCTGTTTTTT. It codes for CASGLVGAGTGELFF. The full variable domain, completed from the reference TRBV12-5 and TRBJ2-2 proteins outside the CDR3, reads DARVTQTPRHKVTEMGQEVTMRCQPILGHNTVFWYRQTMMQGLELLAYFRNRAPLDDSGMPKDRFSAEMPDATLATLKIQPSEPRDSAVYFCASGLVGAGTGELFFGEGSRLTVL.